Below, 25 T cell receptor beta chains from the same sample are listed, as sequenced in a study of shared clonotypes between healthy human individuals. Some clones are missing from TCRdb's copy, which holds only in-frame ones; the method was immunoSEQ multiplex PCR. The sample includes around 650,000 clones, about 96% of them seen just once. The naive CD8 subset, CD45RO-negative cells positively selected for CCR7, excluded terminally differentiated effector memory CD45RA+ cells. Sequencing was done on a sample of naive CD8+ T cells sorted from blood. The receptors stem from a woman between 25 and 40 years old in good health.

The chain employs TRBV15 and TRBJ2-1; D gene ambiguous. Germline lookup yields CDR1 LNHNV and CDR2 YYDKDF (reference sequence). This CDR3 is 16 amino acids long. Trimming shortened V by 0 bases and J by 10 bases, and 19 bases separated the two germline ends. The CDR3 coding sequence is TGTGCCACCAGCAGAGATAATGCAGGTCCCCCGCCGGAGCAGTTCTTC. Translating it yields CATSRDNAGPPPEQFF.

The gene calls are TRBV13 and TRBJ2-7, with TRBD2 matching 10 bases. Germline CDR1 reads PRHDT; CDR2 reads FYEKMQ (reference sequence). The CDR3 totals 14 residues. Trimming removed 4 bases from V and 2 bases from J; junction bases left unmatched: 2. The CDR3 sequence: CASSYLAGAYEQYF. CDR3 nucleotides: TGTGCCAGCAGCTATCTAGCGGGAGCCTACGAGCAGTACTTC.

The rearrangement links TRBV28 to TRBJ2-7; possible D gene TRBD1, 5 bases. Trimming took off 10 bases at V and 0 bases at J, with 19 bases between the two ends. CDR1 and CDR2 (germline): MDHEN, SYDVKM. The CDR3 covers 15 residues. CDR3 nucleotide sequence: TGTGCCACCGAAACAAAAAGCGACAGCTCCTACGAGCAGTACTTC. Protein: CATETKSDSSYEQYF.

The CDR3 sequence: CVRSLGRSTTGNTIYF. The CDR3, as DNA: TGTGTCAGAAGCTTAGGCAGGAGTACTACTGGAAACACCATATATTTT. The chain couples TRBV7-5 to TRBJ1-3. TRBV7-5 is a pseudogene. CDR3 length equals 16 residues.

The chain combines TRBV5-1 with TRBJ2-1; a possible D gene is TRBD2 (6 bases). Per germline, CDR1 SGHRS and CDR2 YFSETQ. V lost 0 bases, J lost 0 bases, and 13 bases lay in between. This CDR3 is 17 amino acids long. This chain's CDR3 is CASSLVPRDPSYNEQFF. The CDR3 bases are TGCGCCAGCAGCTTGGTCCCGCGGGACCCCTCCTACAATGAGCAGTTCTTC.

The chain has TRBV28 and TRBJ1-1; D is unclear. The V end was cut by 2 bases, the J end by 3 bases, with 13 bases between. The CDR3 covers 15 residues. Germline lookup yields CDR1 MDHEN and CDR2 SYDVKM. The CDR3, as DNA: TGTGCCAGCAGTTTAGCCCGTGGTCGTTACACTGAAGCTTTCTTT. Protein: CASSLARGRYTEAFF. Filled out from reference TRBV28 and TRBJ1-1, the complete variable domain reads DVKVTQSSRYLVKRTGEKVFLECVQDMDHENMFWYRQDPGLGLRLIYFSYDVKMKEKGDIPEGYSVSREKKERFSLILESASTNQTSMYLCASSLARGRYTEAFFGQGTRLTVV.

The chain joins TRBV19 to TRBJ1-5; D ambiguous. Trimming removed 1 base from V and 0 bases from J, with 7 bases in between. Per germline, CDR1 LNHDA and CDR2 SQIVND (reference sequence). This CDR3 has 15 amino acids. The CDR3: CASSIGIYSNQPQHF. The CDR3 DNA follows: TGTGCCAGTAGTATAGGGATTTATAGCAATCAGCCCCAGCATTTT.

The chain employs TRBV28 and TRBJ2-7, with D perhaps matching TRBD2 (5 bases). The length of the CDR3 is 13 residues. Trimming left V 6 bases short and J 3 bases short, with 12 bases between. Germline V gene sequence: CDR1 MDHEN, CDR2 SYDVKM. Here the CDR3 reads CASSQPGLYEQYF. CDR3 in DNA: TGTGCCAGCAGCCAGCCAGGACTCTACGAGCAGTACTTC.

The chain has TRBV4-1 and TRBJ2-7; a weak D match, TRBD2 (5 bases). Germline V gene data show CDR1 as MGHRA and CDR2 as YSYEKL. The CDR3 loop spans 13 amino acids. V lost 5 bases, J lost 2 bases, and 10 bases lay in between. In DNA form, the CDR3 reads TGCGCCAGCAGCTCGCGGGCCCCCTACGAGCAGTACTTC. Its translation: CASSSRAPYEQYF.

This chain joins TRBV15 and TRBJ2-3; 8 nucleotides agree with TRBD2. The CDR3 is 16 residues long. Looked up from germline, CDR1 is LNHNV and CDR2 is YYDKDF (reference sequence). V shed 5 bases, J shed 1 base, and the junction held 8 bases outside the gene matches. In DNA, the CDR3 is TGTGCCACCAGCGGCGGGGGGTGGGCAGGCACAGATACGCAGTATTTT. It encodes CATSGGGWAGTDTQYF. Full variable domain (outside the CDR3, taken from reference TRBV15 and TRBJ2-3): DAMVIQNPRYQVTQFGKPVTLSCSQTLNHNVMYWYQQKSSQAPKLLFHYYDKDFNNEADTPDNFQSRRPNTSFCFLDIRSPGLGDTAMYLCATSGGGWAGTDTQYFGPGTRLTVL.

The CDR3 sequence: CASSAGTSGRNEQYF. The CDR3 DNA follows: TGTGCCAGCAGTGCAGGGACTAGCGGGAGAAACGAGCAGTACTTC. The chain employs TRBV27 and TRBJ2-7, with 14 bases lining up with TRBD2. The V gene end was trimmed by 5 bases and the J gene end by 5 bases; junction bases not matched to a gene: 5. CDR1 and CDR2 from the germline V gene are MNHEY and SMNVEV (reference sequence). This CDR3 contains 15 residues.

The V and J genes are TRBV2 and TRBJ2-2; 12 bases match TRBD2. This CDR3 spans 16 amino acids. V was clipped by 2 bases and J by 6 bases; unmatched bases: 4. Germline loops: CDR1 SNHLY, CDR2 FYNNEI. The CDR3 DNA reads TGTGCCAGCAGTGAAACTAGCGGGAGGTACCCCGGGGAGCTGTTTTTT. Translation: CASSETSGRYPGELFF.

Notes on this clone: Germline and junction disagree at one end, which may indicate a read error. Here the CDR3 DNA reads TGCGCCAGCAGCCAAGATCGACTAGCGCTGGTCTTC. This sequence encodes CASSQDRLALVF. The rearrangement joins TRBV4-1 to TRBJ2-1, with TRBD2 matching 8 bases. This CDR3 spans 12 amino acids. Germline loops: CDR1 MGHRA, CDR2 YSYEKL.

The chain carries TRBV28 and TRBJ2-7, with TRBD1 matching 8 bases. The CDR3 runs to 14 residues. From germline, CDR1 is MDHEN and CDR2 SYDVKM. Losses at the gene ends were 6 bases for V and 3 bases for J; bases not matched to a gene: 7. The chain's CDR3 is CASSDQTGDYEQYF. The CDR3 DNA reads as TGTGCCAGCAGCGACCAGACAGGGGACTACGAGCAGTACTTC.

This clone was recorded once. J is TRBJ2-7 and V is TRBV10-2; 8 bases line up with TRBD1. CDR3 length: 19 residues. With 7 bases clipped from V and 2 bases from J, the junction kept 22 bases outside the gene matches. CDR1 and CDR2 (germline): WSHSY, SAAADI. The CDR3 reads CASIQRGQGASPSPYEQYF. CDR3 bases: TGCGCCAGCATTCAGAGGGGGCAGGGGGCTTCCCCCAGCCCCTACGAGCAGTACTTC.

DNA of the CDR3: TGTGCCACCAGCAGTTTCCCTAGCGGGAGGGCCTACGAGCAGTACTTC. Protein product: CATSSFPSGRAYEQYF. The chain combines TRBV15 with TRBJ2-7, with TRBD2 identical over 12 bases. The V segment lost 3 bases and the J segment 2 bases; nucleotides outside the gene matches: 5. Germline lookup yields CDR1 LNHNV and CDR2 YYDKDF (reference sequence). This CDR3 spans 16 amino acids.

The chain joins TRBV28 to TRBJ2-7; no firm D call. Germline CDR1 MDHEN, CDR2 SYDVKM. Trimming took 1 base from V and 1 from J, leaving 5 bases between them. This CDR3 is built from 13 residues. The CDR3 coding sequence is TGTGCCAGCAGTTTATACGCATCCTACGAGCAGTACTTC. It specifies CASSLYASYEQYF.

The gene calls are TRBV4-1 and TRBJ2-7; no clear D gene. The CDR3 consists of 15 residues. V lost 0 bases, J lost 3 bases, and 12 bases lay in between. CDR1 MGHRA and CDR2 YSYEKL come from the germline V gene. CDR3 amino acids: CASSQERRLYYEQYF. DNA of the CDR3: TGCGCCAGCAGCCAAGAACGTAGGCTTTACTACGAGCAGTACTTC.

This clone was recorded only once. This rearrangement joins TRBV7-9 to TRBJ1-2; D may be TRBD1 (6 bases). The V gene's germline CDR1 is SEHNR and CDR2 FQNEAQ (reference sequence). The CDR3 is 14 residues long. Trimming left V 8 bases short and J 0 bases short, with 13 bases between. The CDR3 sequence is CASGTGTPNYGYTF. The DNA of the CDR3 is TGTGCCAGCGGGACCGGGACACCTAACTATGGCTACACCTTC.

The chain links TRBV28 to TRBJ1-5; D perhaps matches TRBD1 (6 bases). CDR1 is MDHEN, CDR2 SYDVKM, per germline. The CDR3 is 15 amino acids. The ends were cut back, 5 bases at V and 0 bases at J, with 11 bases in the middle. CDR3 sequence (DNA): TGTGCCAGCAGTATGGGGGACATTAGCAATCAGCCCCAGCATTTT. Protein sequence: CASSMGDISNQPQHF.

The genes are TRBV29-1 and TRBJ1-2; D is unresolved. The CDR3 is 13 amino acids. Trimming pared 1 base from V and 8 bases from J, leaving 14 bases between. Germline V CDR1 and CDR2: SQVTM, ANQGSEA. In DNA form, the CDR3 reads TGCAGCGTTGAAGGCGGAAGGGCTCTGGGCTACACCTTC. The encoded protein is CSVEGGRALGYTF.

The chain is built from TRBV27 and TRBJ1-6; D unclear. The CDR3 extends over 15 amino acids. Between the trimmed V and J ends, which lost 2 bases and 8 bases, there was a span of 13 bases. Per germline, CDR1 MNHEY and CDR2 SMNVEV (reference sequence). The CDR3 reads CASSLMRRQDSPLHF. CDR3 nucleotides: TGTGCCAGCAGTTTAATGCGGAGGCAGGATTCACCCCTCCACTTT.

This clone occurred once. The chain employs TRBV29-1 and TRBJ1-1; tentative D call: TRBD1 (5 bases). Trimming stripped 3 bases from V and 0 bases from J, with 11 bases between. This CDR3 has 14 residues. CDR1 SQVTM and CDR2 ANQGSEA come from the germline V gene. The CDR3 nucleotides read TGCAGCGTTGACGAGGGGCCCATGAACACTGAAGCTTTCTTT. This encodes CSVDEGPMNTEAFF.

The chain carries TRBV27 and TRBJ2-7; 12 bases fit TRBD2. CDR1 and CDR2 from the germline V gene are MNHEY and SMNVEV (reference sequence). The V segment lost 6 bases and the J segment 1 base; nucleotides outside the gene matches: 4. The CDR3 is 15 amino acids. The chain's CDR3 is CASRLAGGYSYEQYF. CDR3 in DNA: TGTGCCAGCAGGCTAGCGGGAGGGTATTCCTACGAGCAGTACTTC.

This chain joins TRBV7-8 and TRBJ2-2; D call uncertain. The CDR3 totals 12 residues. The germline CDR1 and CDR2 sequences are SGHVS and FQNEAQ. The V and J ends lost 6 bases and 8 bases respectively, with 10 bases between them. This CDR3 reads CASSLMSGELFF. The CDR3 DNA follows: TGTGCCAGCAGTCTCATGTCGGGGGAGCTGTTTTTT.